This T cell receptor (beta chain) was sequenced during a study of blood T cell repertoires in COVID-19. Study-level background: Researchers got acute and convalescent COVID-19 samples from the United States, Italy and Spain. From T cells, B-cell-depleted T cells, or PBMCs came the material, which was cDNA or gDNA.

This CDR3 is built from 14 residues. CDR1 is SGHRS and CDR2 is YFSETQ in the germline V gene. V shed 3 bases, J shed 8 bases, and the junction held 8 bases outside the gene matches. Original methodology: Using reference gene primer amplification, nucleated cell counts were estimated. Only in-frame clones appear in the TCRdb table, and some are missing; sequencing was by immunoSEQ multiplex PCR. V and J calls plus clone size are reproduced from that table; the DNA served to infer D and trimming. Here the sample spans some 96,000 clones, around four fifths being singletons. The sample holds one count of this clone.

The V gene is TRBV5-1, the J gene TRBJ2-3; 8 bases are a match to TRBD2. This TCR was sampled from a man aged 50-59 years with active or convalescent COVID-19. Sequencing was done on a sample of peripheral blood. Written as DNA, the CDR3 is TGCGCCAGCAGCTCTCGGGAGGGCTGGGCTACGCAGTATTTT. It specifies CASSSREGWATQYF. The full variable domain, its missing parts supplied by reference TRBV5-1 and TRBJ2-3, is KAGVTQTPRYLIKTRGQQVTLSCSPISGHRSVSWYQQTPGQGLQFLFEYFSETQRNKGNFPGRFSGRQFSNSRSEMNVSTLELGDSALYLCASSSREGWATQYFGPGTRLTVL.